This entry lists 19 T cell receptor beta chains sequenced from one sample in a study of neoadjuvant anti-PD-1 for oral cavity cancer. The protocol was immunoSEQ multiplex PCR, while the TCRdb copy is restricted to in-frame clones and leaves out a portion. The data contain approximately 83,000 clones, around 80% of them seen just once; the ten biggest clones take up around 3%. This specimen consisted of PBMCs, obtained before nivolumab (anti-PD-1) treatment. The receptors derive from a person aged 40 to 85 with oral cavity squamous cell carcinoma.

This rearrangement joins TRBV29-1 to TRBJ2-5; 7 bases are a match to TRBD1. This CDR3 region has 13 residues. The germline gives CDR1 SQVTM, CDR2 ANQGSEA. With V trimmed by 2 bases and J by 2 bases, 2 bases remained unmatched. CDR3 sequence reads: CSVERGRQETQYF. CDR3 nucleotides: TGCAGCGTTGAAAGGGGGCGACAAGAGACCCAGTACTTC.

This sequence joins TRBV11-3 and TRBJ2-1; 14 bases fit TRBD2. This CDR3 is 18 amino acids long. The germline V gene has CDR1 SGHNT and CDR2 YENEEA. V was pared by 1 base and J by 8 bases, with 10 bases of the junction left unmatched. CDR3 region: CASSLGPGLAGATDEQFF. CDR3 sequence (DNA): TGTGCCAGCAGCTTAGGCCCGGGACTAGCGGGGGCTACGGATGAGCAGTTCTTC. Drawing the rest from reference TRBV11-3 and TRBJ2-1, the complete variable domain is EAGVVQSPRYKIIEKKQPVAFWCNPISGHNTLYWYLQNLGQGPELLIRYENEEAVDDSQLPKDRFSAERLKGVDSTLKIQPAELGDSAVYLCASSLGPGLAGATDEQFFGPGTRLTVL.

The V call is TRBV6-5, the J call TRBJ1-4; tentative D call: TRBD1 (5 bases). Germline-derived CDR1 and CDR2 are MNHEY and SVGAGI. The CDR3 consists of 15 residues. The V and J ends lost 0 bases and 4 bases respectively, with 9 bases between them. CDR3 DNA: TGTGCCAGCAGTTACTCGGGACTGTATAATGAAAAACTGTTTTTT. It translates to CASSYSGLYNEKLFF.

A note on this clone: In the same sample, other DNA sequences code for this CDR3. The V and J genes are TRBV29-1 and TRBJ1-1, with a possible D match to TRBD1 (6 bases). The CDR3 length is 13 residues. Trimming stripped 7 bases from V and 1 base from J, with 13 bases between. Germline values: CDR1 SQVTM, CDR2 ANQGSEA. This CDR3 reads CSGEQGGNTEAFF. CDR3 sequence (DNA): TGCAGCGGGGAACAGGGCGGGAACACTGAAGCTTTCTTT. Based on the CDR3 plus reference TRBV29-1 and TRBJ1-1, the full variable domain is SAVISQKPSRDICQRGTSLTIQCQVDSQVTMMFWYRQQPGQSLTLIATANQGSEATYESGFVIDKFPISRPNLTFSTLTVSNMSPEDSSIYLCSGEQGGNTEAFFGQGTRLTVV.

This clone was seen only once. This chain joins TRBV6-5 and TRBJ2-7; D is possibly TRBD1 (6 bases). The germline V gene has CDR1 MNHEY and CDR2 SVGAGI. The CDR3 sequence is 15 residues long. V was shortened by 4 bases and J by 4 bases, with 17 bases between the two germline ends. CDR3 protein: CASSSAGHRAYEQYF. The CDR3 bases are TGTGCCAGCAGTTCAGCTGGGCACAGGGCATACGAGCAGTACTTC.

The CDR3 nucleotides read TGCAGCGTTAGCGGGAGCGGGTTTCAAGAGACCCAGTACTTC. Encoded protein: CSVSGSGFQETQYF. This chain uses TRBV29-1 with TRBJ2-5; 8 nucleotides align to TRBD2. This CDR3 region has 14 residues. The V and J ends lost 5 bases and 2 bases, in that order; junction bases with no gene match: 7. The germline CDR1 and CDR2 sequences are SQVTM and ANQGSEA.

The chain employs TRBV7-3 and TRBJ2-2, with D unclear. Germline CDR1 SGHTA, CDR2 FQGTGA. Trimming pared 6 bases from V and 6 bases from J, leaving 11 bases between. The CDR3 runs 13 residues. The CDR3 DNA follows: TGTGCCAGCAGATTAGACGGAGCCGGGGAGCTGTTTTTT. It is translated as CASRLDGAGELFF. Full variable domain (remainder filled in from reference TRBV7-3 and TRBJ2-2): GAGVSQTPSNKVTEKGKYVELRCDPISGHTALYWYRQSLGQGPEFLIYFQGTGAADDSGLPNDRFFAVRPEGSVSTLKIQRTERGDSAVYLCASRLDGAGELFFGEGSRLTVL.

V is TRBV27 and J is TRBJ2-5, with no clear D. Trimming left V 5 bases short and J 2 bases short, with 9 bases between. The CDR3 is made up of 13 amino acids. CDR1 and CDR2 from the germline V gene are MNHEY and SMNVEV (reference sequence). In nucleotides, the CDR3 is TGTGCCAGCAGTGTAAGGGATCAAGAGACCCAGTACTTC. It translates to CASSVRDQETQYF.

This clone came up once. The CDR3 loop is CASSSRTGDYGYTF. Written as DNA, the CDR3 is TGTGCCAGCAGTTCAAGGACAGGCGACTATGGCTACACCTTC. V usage is TRBV27 and J usage is TRBJ1-2, with 7 bases aligning to TRBD1. Germline V gene sequence: CDR1 MNHEY, CDR2 SMNVEV (reference sequence). Trimming removed 4 bases from V and 3 bases from J; junction bases left unmatched: 5. CDR3 length: 14 residues.

The chain combines TRBV9 with TRBJ1-4; tentatively, D is TRBD1 (5 bases). CDR3 length: 15 residues. In germline, CDR1 is SGDLS, CDR2 YYNGEE. V lost 0 bases, J lost 4 bases, and 10 bases lay in between. The CDR3, as DNA: TGTGCCAGCAGCGTAGAGGGACGGGATAATGAAAAACTGTTTTTT. Encoded protein: CASSVEGRDNEKLFF.

The V gene is TRBV28, the J gene TRBJ1-5; D not certain. This CDR3 spans 12 amino acids. V was shortened by 9 bases and J by 7 bases, with 13 bases between the two germline ends. Germline V lookup: CDR1 MDHEN, CDR2 SYDVKM. The CDR3 here is CASGRSVQPQHF. As DNA, the CDR3 is TGTGCCAGTGGAAGGTCCGTGCAGCCCCAGCATTTT.

The CDR3 sequence is CATSRLVGETQYF. CDR3 coding DNA: TGTGCCACCAGCAGGCTAGTAGGAGAGACCCAGTACTTC. The chain employs TRBV15 and TRBJ2-5; D uncertain. Trimming took off 3 bases at V and 4 bases at J, with 9 bases between the two ends. CDR1 and CDR2 (germline): LNHNV, YYDKDF (reference sequence). The CDR3 loop spans 13 amino acids.

The chain links TRBV9 to TRBJ2-3; D remains unclear. The ends were cut back, 2 bases at V and 4 bases at J, with 8 bases in the middle. Germline CDR1 is SGDLS and CDR2 is YYNGEE. The CDR3 is 13 residues long. The CDR3 is CASSVAGSDTQYF. CDR3 sequence (DNA): TGTGCCAGCAGCGTGGCAGGATCAGATACGCAGTATTTT.

The rearrangement joins TRBV5-1 to TRBJ2-7, with D possibly matching TRBD2 (6 bases). CDR3 length: 14 residues. Between the trimmed V and J ends, which lost 4 bases and 4 bases, there was a span of 15 bases. Germline CDR1 is SGHRS and CDR2 is YFSETQ. The chain's CDR3 is CASSRGRESYEQYF. The CDR3 DNA reads as TGCGCCAGCAGCCGTGGACGGGAGAGTTACGAGCAGTACTTC. The complete variable domain, with remaining parts taken from reference TRBV5-1 and TRBJ2-7, reads KAGVTQTPRYLIKTRGQQVTLSCSPISGHRSVSWYQQTPGQGLQFLFEYFSETQRNKGNFPGRFSGRQFSNSRSEMNVSTLELGDSALYLCASSRGRESYEQYFGPGTRLTVT.

The V and J genes are TRBV30 and TRBJ1-2; D gene unclear. Germline V gene lookup returns CDR1 GTSNPN and CDR2 SVGIG (reference sequence). This CDR3 spans 11 amino acids. The germline V and J ends were trimmed by 3 bases and 8 bases, with 10 bases remaining between them. This CDR3 reads CAWRRVPGYTF. Here the CDR3 DNA reads TGTGCCTGGAGAAGGGTTCCCGGCTACACCTTC.

The genes are TRBV10-3 and TRBJ2-1; D is perhaps TRBD1 (5 bases). This CDR3 is built from 12 residues. Trimming took 4 bases from V and 5 from J, leaving 6 bases between them. CDR1 is ENHRY and CDR2 is SYGVKD in the germline V gene. The CDR3 region is CAISGQNNEQFF. Here the CDR3 DNA reads TGTGCCATCAGTGGACAGAACAATGAGCAGTTCTTC.

The chain is built from TRBV6-6 and TRBJ2-7; 9 positions match TRBD1. Trimming took 2 bases from V and 6 from J; bases not matched to a gene: 8. Looked up from germline, CDR1 is MNHNY and CDR2 is SVGAGI (reference sequence). The CDR3 spans 15 residues. The CDR3, as DNA: TGTGCCAGCAGTTACCTACCGGGACAGGGAGGCGAGCAGTACTTC. Protein sequence: CASSYLPGQGGEQYF.

This clone was counted between two and nine times. The chain is built from TRBV6-5 and TRBJ2-7; 7 nucleotides align to TRBD2. The length of the CDR3 is 14 residues. J was trimmed by 3 bases and V by 6 bases; bases with no gene match: 8. Per the germline V gene, CDR1 is MNHEY and CDR2 is SVGAGI. CDR3 sequence: CASSTSGTNYEQYF. Written as DNA, the CDR3 is TGTGCCAGCAGCACCTCCGGGACTAACTACGAGCAGTACTTC.

The chain links TRBV4-1 to TRBJ2-7; D perhaps matches TRBD1 (6 bases). Trimming removed 4 bases at V and 5 bases at J, with 18 bases between. Germline V gives CDR1 MGHRA, CDR2 YSYEKL. The CDR3 is made up of 15 amino acids. The chain's CDR3 is CASSRLPTGLNEQYF. For the CDR3, the DNA is TGCGCCAGCAGCCGATTGCCCACAGGGCTGAACGAGCAGTACTTC.